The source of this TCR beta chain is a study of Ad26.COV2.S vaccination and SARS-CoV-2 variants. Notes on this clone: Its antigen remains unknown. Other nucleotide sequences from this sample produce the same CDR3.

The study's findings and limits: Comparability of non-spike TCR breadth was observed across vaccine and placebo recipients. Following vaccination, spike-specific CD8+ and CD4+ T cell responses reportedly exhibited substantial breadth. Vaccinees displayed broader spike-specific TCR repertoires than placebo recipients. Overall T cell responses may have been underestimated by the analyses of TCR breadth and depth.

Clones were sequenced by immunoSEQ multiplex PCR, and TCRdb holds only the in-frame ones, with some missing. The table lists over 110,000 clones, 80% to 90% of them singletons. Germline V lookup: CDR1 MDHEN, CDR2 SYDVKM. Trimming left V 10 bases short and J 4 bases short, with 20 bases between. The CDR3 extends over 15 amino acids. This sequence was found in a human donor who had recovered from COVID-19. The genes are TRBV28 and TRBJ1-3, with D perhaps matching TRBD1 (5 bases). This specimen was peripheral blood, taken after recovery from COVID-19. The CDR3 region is CAIQSGKRGGNTIYF. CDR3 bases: TGTGCCATCCAATCAGGGAAGCGGGGGGGAAACACCATATATTTT.